This T cell receptor (beta chain) was observed in a study of T and B cells in COVID-19 patients. Whole-study context: COVID-19 patients gave peripheral blood either during active infection or after recovery.

From blood, about 220-500 ng of genomic DNA served as TRB template. V shed 10 bases and J 0 bases; nucleotides not matched to a gene: 3. The CDR3 loop spans 12 amino acids. Germline CDR1 is MNHEY and CDR2 is SMNVEV (reference sequence). BIOMED2 TRB-A/B primer pools were used in multiplex TRB PCR. TCRdb used MiXCR to reprocess the multiplex PCR reads, holding one entry per CDR3 protein. The table shows 1,500 to 1,800 distinct CDR3 sequences, with 25% to 35% occurring only once. The TCR sequence derives from a human donor with active COVID-19. The chain couples TRBV27 to TRBJ2-7, with 7 bases fitting TRBD2. The specimen sequenced was blood. The CDR3 nucleotides read TGTGCCACAGGGACTACCTCCTACGAGCAGTACTTC. This translates into CATGTTSYEQYF.